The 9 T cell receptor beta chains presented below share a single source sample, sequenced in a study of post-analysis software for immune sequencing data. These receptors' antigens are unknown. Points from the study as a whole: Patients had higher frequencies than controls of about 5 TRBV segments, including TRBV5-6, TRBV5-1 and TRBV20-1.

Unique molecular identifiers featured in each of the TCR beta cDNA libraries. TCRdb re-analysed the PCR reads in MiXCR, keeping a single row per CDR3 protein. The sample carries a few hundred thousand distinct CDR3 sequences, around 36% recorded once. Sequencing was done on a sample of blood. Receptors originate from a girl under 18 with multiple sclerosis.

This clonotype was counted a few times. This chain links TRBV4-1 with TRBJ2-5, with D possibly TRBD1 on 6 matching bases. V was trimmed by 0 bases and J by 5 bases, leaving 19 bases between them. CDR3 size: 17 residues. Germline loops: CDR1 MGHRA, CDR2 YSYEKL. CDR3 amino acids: CASSQDWGPTGQETQYF. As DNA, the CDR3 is TGCGCCAGCAGCCAAGATTGGGGGCCAACCGGCCAGGAGACCCAGTACTTC.

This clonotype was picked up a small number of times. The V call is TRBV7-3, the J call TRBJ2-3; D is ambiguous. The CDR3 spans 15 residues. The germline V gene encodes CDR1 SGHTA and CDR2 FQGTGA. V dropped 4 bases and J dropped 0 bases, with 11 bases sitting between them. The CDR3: CASSSGPSSTDTQYF. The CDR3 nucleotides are TGTGCCAGCAGCTCGGGCCCATCTAGCACAGATACGCAGTATTTT. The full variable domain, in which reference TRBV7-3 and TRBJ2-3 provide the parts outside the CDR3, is GAGVSQTPSNKVTEKGKYVELRCDPISGHTALYWYRQSLGQGPEFLIYFQGTGAADDSGLPNDRFFAVRPEGSVSTLKIQRTERGDSAVYLCASSSGPSSTDTQYFGPGTRLTVL.

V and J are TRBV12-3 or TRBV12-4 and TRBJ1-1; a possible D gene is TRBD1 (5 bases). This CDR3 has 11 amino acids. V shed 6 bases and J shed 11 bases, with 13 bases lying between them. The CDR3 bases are TGTGCCAGCAGACTTGGCTGGGGCGCTTTCTTT. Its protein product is CASRLGWGAFF.

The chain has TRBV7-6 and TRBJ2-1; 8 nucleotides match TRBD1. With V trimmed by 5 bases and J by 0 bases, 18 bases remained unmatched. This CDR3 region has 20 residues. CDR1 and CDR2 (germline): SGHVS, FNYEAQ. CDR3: CASSPRWTGKTSSSYNEQFF. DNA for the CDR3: TGTGCCAGCAGCCCCAGGTGGACAGGGAAGACGTCCAGCTCCTACAATGAGCAGTTCTTC.

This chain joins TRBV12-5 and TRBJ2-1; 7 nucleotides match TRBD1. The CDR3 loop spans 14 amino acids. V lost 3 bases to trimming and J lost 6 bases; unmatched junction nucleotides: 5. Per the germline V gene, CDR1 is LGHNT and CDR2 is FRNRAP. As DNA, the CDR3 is TGTGCTAGTGGTTTTGCCCCAGGGGGCAATGAGCAGTTCTTC. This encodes CASGFAPGGNEQFF. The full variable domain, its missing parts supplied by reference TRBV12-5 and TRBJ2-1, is DARVTQTPRHKVTEMGQEVTMRCQPILGHNTVFWYRQTMMQGLELLAYFRNRAPLDDSGMPKDRFSAEMPDATLATLKIQPSEPRDSAVYFCASGFAPGGNEQFFGPGTRLTVL.

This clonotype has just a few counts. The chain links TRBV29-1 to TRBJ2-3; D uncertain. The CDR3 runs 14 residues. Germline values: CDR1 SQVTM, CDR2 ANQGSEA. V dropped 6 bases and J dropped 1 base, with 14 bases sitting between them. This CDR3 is CSVDSGLGTDTQYF. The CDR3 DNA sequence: TGCAGCGTAGATAGTGGCCTCGGCACAGATACGCAGTATTTT.

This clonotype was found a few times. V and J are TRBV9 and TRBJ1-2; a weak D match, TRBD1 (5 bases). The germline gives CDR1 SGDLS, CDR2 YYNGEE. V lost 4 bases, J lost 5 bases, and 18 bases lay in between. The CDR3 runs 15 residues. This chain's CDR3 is CASSSGEGVKYGYTF. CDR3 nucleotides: TGTGCCAGCAGCTCCGGCGAAGGGGTGAAATATGGCTACACCTTC. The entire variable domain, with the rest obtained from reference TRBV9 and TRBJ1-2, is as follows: DSGVTQTPKHLITATGQRVTLRCSPRSGDLSVYWYQQSLDQGLQFLIQYYNGEERAKGNILERFSAQQFPDLHSELNLSSLELGDSALYFCASSSGEGVKYGYTFGSGTRLTVV.

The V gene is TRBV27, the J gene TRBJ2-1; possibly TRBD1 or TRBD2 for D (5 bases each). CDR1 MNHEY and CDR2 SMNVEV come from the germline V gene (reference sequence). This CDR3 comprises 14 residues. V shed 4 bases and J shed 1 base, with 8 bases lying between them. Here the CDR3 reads CASSYGASYNEQFF. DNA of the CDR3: TGTGCCAGCAGTTACGGGGCATCCTACAATGAGCAGTTCTTC.

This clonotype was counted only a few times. The CDR3: CASRPSQGAPGECNQPQHF. In DNA form, the CDR3 reads TGCGCCAGCAGACCCAGTCAGGGGGCTCCCGGGGAATGCAATCAGCCCCAGCATTTT. The V gene is TRBV5-1, the J gene TRBJ1-5, with TRBD1 matching over 8 bases. V dropped 5 bases and J dropped 2; count of bases not matched to a gene: 18. Germline CDR1 and CDR2: SGHRS and YFSETQ. The CDR3 is made up of 19 amino acids.